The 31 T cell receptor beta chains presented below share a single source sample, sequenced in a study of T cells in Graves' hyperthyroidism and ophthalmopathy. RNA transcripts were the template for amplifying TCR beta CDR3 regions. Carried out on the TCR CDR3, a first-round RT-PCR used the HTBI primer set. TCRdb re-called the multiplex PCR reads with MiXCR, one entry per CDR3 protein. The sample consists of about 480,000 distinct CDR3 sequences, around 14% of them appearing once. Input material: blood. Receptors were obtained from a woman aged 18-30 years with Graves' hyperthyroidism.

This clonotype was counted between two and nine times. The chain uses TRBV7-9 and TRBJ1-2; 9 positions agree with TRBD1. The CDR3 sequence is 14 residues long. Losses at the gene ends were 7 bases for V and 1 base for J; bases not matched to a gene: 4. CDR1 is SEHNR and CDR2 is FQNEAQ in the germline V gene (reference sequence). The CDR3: CASTRTGDNYGYTF. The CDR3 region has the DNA TGTGCCAGCACCCGGACAGGGGATAACTATGGCTACACCTTC.

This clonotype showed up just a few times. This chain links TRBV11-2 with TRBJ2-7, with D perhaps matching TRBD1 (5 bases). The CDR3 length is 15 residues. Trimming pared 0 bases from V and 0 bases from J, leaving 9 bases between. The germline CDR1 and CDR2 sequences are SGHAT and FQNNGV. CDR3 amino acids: CASSLDPGPSYEQYF. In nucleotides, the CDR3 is TGTGCCAGCAGCTTAGACCCAGGGCCCTCCTACGAGCAGTACTTC. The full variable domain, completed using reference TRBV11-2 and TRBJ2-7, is EAGVAQSPRYKIIEKRQSVAFWCNPISGHATLYWYQQILGQGPKLLIQFQNNGVVDDSQLPKDRFSAERLKGVDSTLKIQPAKLEDSAVYLCASSLDPGPSYEQYFGPGTRLTVT.

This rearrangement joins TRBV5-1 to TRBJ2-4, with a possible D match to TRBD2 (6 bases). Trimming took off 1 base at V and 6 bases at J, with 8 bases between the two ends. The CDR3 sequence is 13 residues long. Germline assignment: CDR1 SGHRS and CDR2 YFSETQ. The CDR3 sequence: CASSLSGVNIQYF. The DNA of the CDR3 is TGCGCCAGCAGCTTGTCGGGAGTAAACATTCAGTACTTC.

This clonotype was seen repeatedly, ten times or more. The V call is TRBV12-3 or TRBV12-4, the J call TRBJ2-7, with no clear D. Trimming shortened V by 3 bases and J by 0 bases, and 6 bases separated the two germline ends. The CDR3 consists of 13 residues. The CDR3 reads CASSFEYSYEQYV. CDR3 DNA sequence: TGTGCCAGCAGTTTTGAATACTCCTACGAGCAGTACGTC.

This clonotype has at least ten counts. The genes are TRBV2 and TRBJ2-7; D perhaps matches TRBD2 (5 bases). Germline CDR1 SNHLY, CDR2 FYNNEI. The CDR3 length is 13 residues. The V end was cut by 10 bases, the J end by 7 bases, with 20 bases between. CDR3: CATLLDAPGEQYV. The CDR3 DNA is TGTGCCACGCTCCTGGACGCCCCGGGGGAGCAGTACGTC.

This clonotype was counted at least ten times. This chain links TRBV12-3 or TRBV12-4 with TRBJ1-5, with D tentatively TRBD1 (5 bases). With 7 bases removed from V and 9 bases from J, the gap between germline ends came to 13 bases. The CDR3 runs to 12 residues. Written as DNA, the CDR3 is TGTGCCAGCAATCCCAGTGGGGGGCCCCAGCATTTT. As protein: CASNPSGGPQHF.

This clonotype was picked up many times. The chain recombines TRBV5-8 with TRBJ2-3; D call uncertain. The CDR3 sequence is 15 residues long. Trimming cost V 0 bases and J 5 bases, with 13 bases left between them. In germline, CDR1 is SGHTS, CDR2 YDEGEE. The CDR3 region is CASSLDSGQRDTQYF. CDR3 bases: TGTGCCAGCAGCTTGGACTCCGGGCAAAGAGATACGCAGTATTTT.

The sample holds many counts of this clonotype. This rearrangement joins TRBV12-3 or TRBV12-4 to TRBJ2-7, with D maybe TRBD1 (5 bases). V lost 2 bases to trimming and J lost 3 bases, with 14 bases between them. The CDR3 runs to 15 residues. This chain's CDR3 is CASSLHAGHIYEQYV. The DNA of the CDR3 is TGTGCCAGCAGTTTACACGCCGGACACATCTACGAGCAGTACGTC.

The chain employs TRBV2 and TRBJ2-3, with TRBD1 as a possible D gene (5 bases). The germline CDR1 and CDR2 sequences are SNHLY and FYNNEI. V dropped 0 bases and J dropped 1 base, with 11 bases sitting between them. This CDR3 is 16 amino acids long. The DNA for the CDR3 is TGTGCCAGCAGTGAAGCTGCAGGGTCTCGCACAGATACGCAGTATTTT. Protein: CASSEAAGSRTDTQYF.

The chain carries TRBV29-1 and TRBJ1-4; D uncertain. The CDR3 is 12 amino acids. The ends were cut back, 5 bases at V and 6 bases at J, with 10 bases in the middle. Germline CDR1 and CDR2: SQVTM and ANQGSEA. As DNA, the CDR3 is TGCAGCGTTCGACGGAGAGATGAAAAACTGTTTTTT. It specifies CSVRRRDEKLFF.

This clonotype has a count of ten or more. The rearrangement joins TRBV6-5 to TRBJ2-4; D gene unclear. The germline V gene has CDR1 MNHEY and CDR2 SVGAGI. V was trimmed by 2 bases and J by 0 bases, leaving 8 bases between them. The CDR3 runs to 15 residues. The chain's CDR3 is CASSYHGAAKNIQYF. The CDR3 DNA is TGTGCCAGCAGTTACCATGGAGCAGCCAAAAACATTCAGTACTTC.

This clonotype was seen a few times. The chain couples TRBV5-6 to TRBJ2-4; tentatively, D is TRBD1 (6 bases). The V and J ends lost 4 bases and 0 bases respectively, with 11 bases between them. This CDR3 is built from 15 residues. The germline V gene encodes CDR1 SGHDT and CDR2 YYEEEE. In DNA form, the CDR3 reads TGTGCCAGCAGCGGGGGCGAGAGAGCCAAAAACATTCAGTACTTC. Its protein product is CASSGGERAKNIQYF.

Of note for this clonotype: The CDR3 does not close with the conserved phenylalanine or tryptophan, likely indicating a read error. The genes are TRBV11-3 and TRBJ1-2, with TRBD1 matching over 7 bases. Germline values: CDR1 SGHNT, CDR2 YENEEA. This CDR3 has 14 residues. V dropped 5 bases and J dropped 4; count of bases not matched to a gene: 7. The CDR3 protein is CASSPSGTAYGYTL. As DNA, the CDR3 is TGTGCCAGCAGCCCATCCGGGACAGCCTATGGCTACACCCTC.

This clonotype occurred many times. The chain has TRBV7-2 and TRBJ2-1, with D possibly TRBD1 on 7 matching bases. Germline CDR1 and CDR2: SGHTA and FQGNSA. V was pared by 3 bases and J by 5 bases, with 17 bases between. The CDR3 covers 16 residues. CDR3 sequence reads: CASSLTRGQGDNEQFF. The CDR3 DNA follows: TGTGCCAGCAGCTTGACTAGGGGGCAGGGGGACAATGAGCAGTTCTTC.

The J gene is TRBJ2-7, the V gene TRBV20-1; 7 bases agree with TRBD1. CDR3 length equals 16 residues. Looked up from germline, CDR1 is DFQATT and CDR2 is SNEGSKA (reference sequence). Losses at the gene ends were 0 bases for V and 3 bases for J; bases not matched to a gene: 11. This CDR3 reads CSARDGPDRVVYEQYF. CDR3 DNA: TGCAGTGCTAGAGATGGGCCTGACAGGGTGGTCTACGAGCAGTACTTC.

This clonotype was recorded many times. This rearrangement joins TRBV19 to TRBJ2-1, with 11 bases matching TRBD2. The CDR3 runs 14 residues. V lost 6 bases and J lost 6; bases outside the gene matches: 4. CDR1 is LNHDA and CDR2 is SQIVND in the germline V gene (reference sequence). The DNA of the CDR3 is TGTGCCAGTAGGGGACTAGCGGAGAGCAATGAGCAGTTCTTC. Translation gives CASRGLAESNEQFF. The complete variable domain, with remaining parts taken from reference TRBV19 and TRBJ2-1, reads DGGITQSPKYLFRKEGQNVTLSCEQNLNHDAMYWYRQDPGQGLRLIYYSQIVNDFQKGDIAEGYSVSREKKESFPLTVTSAQKNPTAFYLCASRGLAESNEQFFGPGTRLTVL.

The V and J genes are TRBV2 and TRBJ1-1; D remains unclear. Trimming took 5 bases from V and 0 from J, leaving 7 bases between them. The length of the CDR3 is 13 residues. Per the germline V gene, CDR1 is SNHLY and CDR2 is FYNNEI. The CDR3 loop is CASSPNVNTEAFF. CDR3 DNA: TGTGCCAGCAGTCCAAACGTGAACACTGAAGCTTTCTTT.

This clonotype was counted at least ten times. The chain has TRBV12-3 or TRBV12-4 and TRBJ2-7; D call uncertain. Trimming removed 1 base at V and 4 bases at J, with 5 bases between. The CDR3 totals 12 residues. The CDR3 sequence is CASSLGRYEQYV. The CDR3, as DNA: TGTGCCAGCAGTTTAGGCAGGTACGAGCAGTACGTC.

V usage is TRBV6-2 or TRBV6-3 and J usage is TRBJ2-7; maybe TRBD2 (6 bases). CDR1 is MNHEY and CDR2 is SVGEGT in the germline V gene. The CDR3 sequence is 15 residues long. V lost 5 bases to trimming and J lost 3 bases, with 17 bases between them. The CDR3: CASSDGSGRYYEQYF. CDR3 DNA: TGTGCCAGCAGTGACGGTAGCGGTCGATACTACGAGCAGTACTTC.

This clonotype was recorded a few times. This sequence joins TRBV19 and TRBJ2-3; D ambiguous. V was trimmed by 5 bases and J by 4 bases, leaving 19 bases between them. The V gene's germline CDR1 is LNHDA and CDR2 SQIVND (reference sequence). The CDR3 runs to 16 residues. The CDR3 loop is CASSPRQEGWADTQYF. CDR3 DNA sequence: TGTGCCAGTAGTCCCCGCCAAGAAGGGTGGGCAGATACGCAGTATTTT.

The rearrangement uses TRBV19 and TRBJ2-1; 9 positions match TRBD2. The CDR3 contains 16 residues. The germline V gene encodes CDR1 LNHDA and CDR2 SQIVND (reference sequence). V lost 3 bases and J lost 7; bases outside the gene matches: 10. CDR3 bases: TGTGCCAGTAGTATGTGGGCTAGCGGGATGAAAAATGAGCAGTTCTTC. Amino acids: CASSMWASGMKNEQFF.

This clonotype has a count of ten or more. The CDR3 loop is CASSQVSGPSTDTQYF. The CDR3 nucleotides are TGTGCCAGCAGCCAAGTTTCGGGACCTAGCACAGATACGCAGTATTTT. The chain carries TRBV14 and TRBJ2-3; D may correspond to TRBD1 or TRBD2 (5 bases each). This CDR3 region has 16 residues. Trimming left V 1 base short and J 0 bases short, with 11 bases between. Looked up from germline, CDR1 is SGHDN and CDR2 is FVKESK.

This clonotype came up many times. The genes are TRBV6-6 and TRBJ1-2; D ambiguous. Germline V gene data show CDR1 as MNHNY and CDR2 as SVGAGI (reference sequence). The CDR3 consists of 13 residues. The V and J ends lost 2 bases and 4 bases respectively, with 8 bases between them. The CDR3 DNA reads TGTGCCAGCAGTTACAAGGGAGGCTATGGCTACACCTTC. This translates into CASSYKGGYGYTF.

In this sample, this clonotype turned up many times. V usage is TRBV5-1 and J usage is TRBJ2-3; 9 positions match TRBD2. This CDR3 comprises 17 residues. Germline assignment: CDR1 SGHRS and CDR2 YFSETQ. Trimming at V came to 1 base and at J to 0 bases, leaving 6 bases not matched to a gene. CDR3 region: CASSLKREEFSTDTQYF. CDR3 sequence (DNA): TGCGCCAGCAGCTTGAAGCGGGAGGAGTTCAGCACAGATACGCAGTATTTT. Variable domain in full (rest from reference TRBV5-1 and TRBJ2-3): KAGVTQTPRYLIKTRGQQVTLSCSPISGHRSVSWYQQTPGQGLQFLFEYFSETQRNKGNFPGRFSGRQFSNSRSEMNVSTLELGDSALYLCASSLKREEFSTDTQYFGPGTRLTVL.

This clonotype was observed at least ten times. CDR3 DNA: TGCGCCAGCAGCGAACCGACAGACTTGAACACTGAAGCTTTCTTT. As protein: CASSEPTDLNTEAFF. The chain combines TRBV5-1 with TRBJ1-1, with D possibly TRBD1 on 5 matching bases. The germline V gene has CDR1 SGHRS and CDR2 YFSETQ. This CDR3 has 15 amino acids. V lost 4 bases, J lost 0 bases, and 13 bases lay in between.

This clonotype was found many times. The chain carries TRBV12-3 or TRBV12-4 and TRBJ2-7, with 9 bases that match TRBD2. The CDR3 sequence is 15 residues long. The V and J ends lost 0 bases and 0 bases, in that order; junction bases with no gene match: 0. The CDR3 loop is CASSLASGSSYEQYV. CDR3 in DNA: TGTGCCAGCAGTTTAGCTAGCGGGAGCTCCTACGAGCAGTACGTC.

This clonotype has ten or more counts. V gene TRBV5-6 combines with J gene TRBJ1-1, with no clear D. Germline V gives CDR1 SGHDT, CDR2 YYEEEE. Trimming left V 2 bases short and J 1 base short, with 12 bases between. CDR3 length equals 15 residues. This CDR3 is CASSFPAASNTEAFF. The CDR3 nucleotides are TGTGCCAGCAGCTTTCCCGCGGCTTCGAACACTGAAGCTTTCTTT.

CDR3 amino acids: CASSVSAGGSYNEQFF. CDR3 coding DNA: TGTGCCAGCAGCGTCTCAGCGGGAGGCTCCTACAATGAGCAGTTCTTC. This chain connects TRBV9 to TRBJ2-1; 9 bases fit TRBD2. The CDR3 is made up of 16 amino acids. The germline V gene has CDR1 SGDLS and CDR2 YYNGEE. J was trimmed by 0 bases and V by 2 bases; bases with no gene match: 3.

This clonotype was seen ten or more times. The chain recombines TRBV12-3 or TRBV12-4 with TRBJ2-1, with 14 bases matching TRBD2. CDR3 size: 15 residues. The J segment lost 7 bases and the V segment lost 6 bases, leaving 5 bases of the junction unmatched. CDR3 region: CASRVGTSGSNEQFF. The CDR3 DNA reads TGTGCCAGCAGAGTTGGGACTAGCGGGAGTAATGAGCAGTTCTTC.

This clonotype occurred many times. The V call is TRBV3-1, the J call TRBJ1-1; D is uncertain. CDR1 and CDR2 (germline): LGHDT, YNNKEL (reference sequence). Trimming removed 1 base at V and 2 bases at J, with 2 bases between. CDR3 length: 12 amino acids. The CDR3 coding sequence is TGTGCCAGCAGCCAAGGCAACACTGAAGCTTTCTTT. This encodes CASSQGNTEAFF. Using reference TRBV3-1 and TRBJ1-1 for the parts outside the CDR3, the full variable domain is DTAVSQTPKYLVTQMGNDKSIKCEQNLGHDTMYWYKQDSKKFLKIMFSYNNKELIINETVPNRFSPKSPDKAHLNLHINSLELGDSAVYFCASSQGNTEAFFGQGTRLTVV.

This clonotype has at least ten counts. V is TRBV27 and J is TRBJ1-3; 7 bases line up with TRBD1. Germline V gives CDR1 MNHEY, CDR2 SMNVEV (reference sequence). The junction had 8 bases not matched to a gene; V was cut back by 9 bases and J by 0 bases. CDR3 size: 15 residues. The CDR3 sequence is CASSRGANSGNTIYF. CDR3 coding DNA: TGTGCCAGTTCCAGGGGGGCTAACTCTGGAAACACCATATATTTT.